This record concerns one TCR beta chain sequence. Its antigen is as yet unknown. This sample stems from a study of Ad26.COV2.S vaccination and SARS-CoV-2 variants. Study-wide points: Vaccinees showed greater spike-specific TCR breadth than placebo recipients. Participants given vaccine showed non-spike TCR breadth similar to that of placebo recipients. Marked by substantial breadth, spike-specific CD8+ and CD4+ T cell responses were reportedly seen after vaccination.

The protocol was immunoSEQ multiplex PCR, while the TCRdb copy is restricted to in-frame clones and leaves out a portion. This sample yields 350,000 to 450,000 clones, of which roughly 94% are seen a single time; 3.9% belongs to the top ten. The V gene lost 2 bases and the J gene lost 3 bases, with 14 bases spanning the gap. Germline values: CDR1 KGHDR, CDR2 SFDVKD. CDR3 length: 16 amino acids. V usage is TRBV24-1 and J usage is TRBJ2-3; possible D gene TRBD2, 5 bases. The sequence came from a human donor who had recovered from COVID-19. The sample was peripheral blood, taken after recovery from COVID-19. This CDR3 is CATSDSRTSGTDTQYF. CDR3 in DNA: TGTGCCACCAGTGATTCTCGCACTAGTGGGACAGATACGCAGTATTTT.